The next 20 T cell receptor beta chains were all read from a single sample in a study of blood T cell repertoires in COVID-19. The assay was immunoSEQ multiplex PCR, and TCRdb's table has in-frame clones only and misses some. This sample has some 300,000 clones; about 90% occur once, and the top ten carry 1.5% to 2%. The sequenced sample was peripheral blood. The receptors stem from a woman aged 30 to 39 with COVID-19, enrolled during active disease.

This clone was found once. In nucleotides, the CDR3 is TGTGCCAGCAGTTCGACAGGGGGCGCGAGAACTGAAGCTTTCTTT. The encoded protein is CASSSTGGARTEAFF. The V call is TRBV6-5, the J call TRBJ1-1, with 10 nucleotides matching TRBD1. The CDR3 covers 15 residues. V was pared by 4 bases and J by 5 bases, with 7 bases of the junction left unmatched. Germline CDR1 MNHEY, CDR2 SVGAGI.

The gene calls are TRBV19 and TRBJ1-5; weak D call: TRBD1 (6 bases). Trimming pared 6 bases from V and 0 bases from J, leaving 12 bases between. The CDR3 totals 15 residues. CDR1 is LNHDA and CDR2 is SQIVND in the germline V gene (reference sequence). CDR3 residues: CASRLDRHSNQPQHF. CDR3 DNA sequence: TGTGCCAGTAGGCTGGACAGACATAGCAATCAGCCCCAGCATTTT.

The gene calls are TRBV7-9 and TRBJ2-7, with 7 bases that match TRBD1. The J segment lost 0 bases and the V segment lost 6 bases, leaving 11 bases of the junction unmatched. The V gene's germline CDR1 is SEHNR and CDR2 FQNEAQ (reference sequence). The CDR3 runs 16 residues. Here the CDR3 DNA reads TGTGCCAGCAGTTTGACAGGGACAACAGGCTCCTACGAGCAGTACTTC. Translation gives CASSLTGTTGSYEQYF.

J is TRBJ2-3 and V is TRBV4-1, with a possible D match to TRBD2 (6 bases). The V gene's germline CDR1 is MGHRA and CDR2 YSYEKL. The V end lost 4 bases, the J end lost 2 bases, and 22 bases lay between the germline ends. The CDR3 is 18 residues long. This chain's CDR3 is CASSRAIRGKGTTDTQYF. Here the CDR3 DNA reads TGCGCCAGCAGCCGAGCTATACGGGGGAAAGGGACCACAGATACGCAGTATTTT.

The J gene is TRBJ2-3, the V gene TRBV6-4, with TRBD2 matching over 11 bases. This CDR3 is built from 16 residues. V shed 3 bases and J 3 bases; nucleotides not matched to a gene: 5. Germline CDR1 and CDR2: MRHNA and SNTAGT. The CDR3 reads CASSEGGTSGTDTQYF. The CDR3 nucleotides are TGTGCCAGCAGTGAGGGGGGGACTAGCGGTACAGATACGCAGTATTTT.

The J gene is TRBJ2-7, the V gene TRBV5-1, with D possibly TRBD2 on 5 matching bases. This CDR3 is built from 13 residues. The V gene lost 5 bases and the J gene lost 6 bases, with 15 bases spanning the gap. Germline V gene sequence: CDR1 SGHRS, CDR2 YFSETQ. CDR3 DNA: TGCGCCAGCAGTTTAGGATGGAGGAGCGAGCAGTACTTC. Translation: CASSLGWRSEQYF.

The chain has TRBV28 and TRBJ1-1, with no clear D. Per the germline V gene, CDR1 is MDHEN and CDR2 is SYDVKM. The CDR3 extends over 14 amino acids. The V gene lost 1 base and the J gene lost 6 bases, with 12 bases spanning the gap. CDR3 bases: TGTGCCAGCAGTTTATCAGGCCCTAATGCTGAAGCTTTCTTT. Translation gives CASSLSGPNAEAFF. The variable domain in full, completed from reference TRBV28 and TRBJ1-1, reads DVKVTQSSRYLVKRTGEKVFLECVQDMDHENMFWYRQDPGLGLRLIYFSYDVKMKEKGDIPEGYSVSREKKERFSLILESASTNQTSMYLCASSLSGPNAEAFFGQGTRLTVV.

The count of this clone is one. The rearrangement joins TRBV18 to TRBJ2-7, with 7 bases aligning to TRBD1. The length of the CDR3 is 14 residues. Trimming took 3 bases from V and 3 from J; bases not matched to a gene: 5. Germline CDR1 is KGHSH and CDR2 is LQKENI. CDR3 sequence: CASSPEDRVYEQYV. The CDR3 DNA reads as TGTGCCAGCTCACCCGAAGACAGGGTCTACGAGCAGTACGTC.

The chain employs TRBV9 and TRBJ1-2; TRBD1 agrees at 7 bases. The CDR3 spans 14 residues. Trimming cost V 5 bases and J 0 bases; bases outside gene matches: 4. Per the germline V gene, CDR1 is SGDLS and CDR2 is YYNGEE. The CDR3 loop reads CASSSGQTNYGYTF. Here the CDR3 DNA reads TGTGCCAGCAGTTCGGGACAGACTAACTATGGCTACACCTTC.

This chain links TRBV4-3 with TRBJ2-3; D might be TRBD1 (6 bases). The V end lost 1 base, the J end lost 5 bases, and 13 bases lay between the germline ends. Germline CDR1 and CDR2: LGHNA and YSLEER. This CDR3 has 15 residues. The CDR3 protein is CASSQGWGQRDTQYF. The CDR3, as DNA: TGCGCCAGCAGCCAAGGATGGGGGCAGAGAGATACGCAGTATTTT.

The genes are TRBV7-3 and TRBJ1-5; 8 nucleotides agree with TRBD1. The V gene end was trimmed by 4 bases and the J gene end by 8 bases; junction bases not matched to a gene: 4. Germline V gene lookup returns CDR1 SGHTA and CDR2 FQGTGA. The CDR3 spans 13 residues. DNA for the CDR3: TGTGCCAGCAGCTCGCAGGGGGCAGAGCCCCAGCATTTT. This gives the protein CASSSQGAEPQHF.

This chain links TRBV28 with TRBJ1-1, with 11 nucleotides matching TRBD1. CDR1 and CDR2 (germline): MDHEN, SYDVKM. The CDR3 extends over 16 amino acids. V was clipped by 8 bases and J by 4 bases; unmatched bases: 12. CDR3 protein: CASYRTGGPKRTEAFF. The DNA for the CDR3 is TGTGCCAGCTACCGGACAGGGGGCCCGAAGCGCACTGAAGCTTTCTTT.

The chain employs TRBV7-2 and TRBJ1-5; D remains ambiguous. Trimming took off 5 bases at V and 8 bases at J, with 16 bases between the two ends. This CDR3 is built from 14 residues. From germline, CDR1 is SGHTA and CDR2 FQGNSA. The CDR3 is CASSPEPHGKPQHF. CDR3 DNA: TGTGCCAGCAGCCCAGAGCCCCACGGGAAGCCCCAGCATTTT.

CDR3 bases: TGCGCCAGCAGCCCGGGATCACAGTATAGCACAGATACGCAGTATTTT. Protein: CASSPGSQYSTDTQYF. The chain employs TRBV5-1 and TRBJ2-3, with a possible D match to TRBD2 (5 bases). From germline, CDR1 is SGHRS and CDR2 YFSETQ. V shed 4 bases and J shed 0 bases, with 15 bases lying between them. This CDR3 region has 16 residues.

CDR3 in DNA: TGTGCCAGCAGCCCCACCTACGCAGGGATGAACACTGAAGCTTTCTTT. It yields the protein CASSPTYAGMNTEAFF. The gene calls are TRBV11-3 and TRBJ1-1; possibly TRBD1 for D (5 bases). V shed 5 bases and J shed 0 bases, with 16 bases lying between them. The CDR3 is made up of 16 amino acids. Germline V gene data show CDR1 as SGHNT and CDR2 as YENEEA.

The chain carries TRBV2 and TRBJ2-4; D unclear. Trimming took off 6 bases at V and 0 bases at J, with 3 bases between the two ends. This CDR3 is 12 amino acids long. Per the germline V gene, CDR1 is SNHLY and CDR2 is FYNNEI. The CDR3 DNA is TGTGCCAGCAGCGGAGCCAAAAACATTCAGTACTTC. Amino acid sequence: CASSGAKNIQYF.

This chain connects TRBV7-9 to TRBJ2-3, with 8 bases lining up with TRBD1. The CDR3 totals 15 residues. V shed 5 bases, J shed 4 bases, and the junction held 8 bases outside the gene matches. Germline values: CDR1 SEHNR, CDR2 FQNEAQ (reference sequence). CDR3 sequence: CASSPWTGKADTQYF. DNA of the CDR3: TGTGCCAGCAGCCCTTGGACAGGGAAGGCAGATACGCAGTATTTT.

The chain couples TRBV19 to TRBJ2-7; D unresolved. Trimming removed 5 bases at V and 2 bases at J, with 16 bases between. Per germline, CDR1 LNHDA and CDR2 SQIVND (reference sequence). This CDR3 comprises 15 residues. The CDR3 DNA reads TGTGCCAGTAGTGCCAACGGCGGCCCGCCCTACGAGCAGTACTTC. This sequence encodes CASSANGGPPYEQYF.

Here the CDR3 reads CASSQDIYNEQFF. CDR3 nucleotide sequence: TGCGCCAGCAGCCAGGACATTTACAATGAGCAGTTCTTC. V usage is TRBV5-1 and J usage is TRBJ2-1; a weak D match, TRBD1 (5 bases). V lost 4 bases to trimming and J lost 4 bases, with 9 bases between them. Germline CDR1 reads SGHRS; CDR2 reads YFSETQ. This CDR3 spans 13 amino acids.

This clone was recorded a few times. The chain has TRBV28 and TRBJ1-1; D is unclear. Trimming shortened V by 7 bases and J by 1 base, and 10 bases separated the two germline ends. CDR3 length: 13 residues. Per germline, CDR1 MDHEN and CDR2 SYDVKM. The CDR3 here is CASTDNWNTEAFF. CDR3 nucleotides: TGTGCCAGCACTGACAACTGGAACACTGAAGCTTTCTTT.